This T cell receptor beta chain derives from a study of shared clonotypes between healthy human individuals. Study-wide findings and caveats: Larger richness was generally estimated for naive than memory subsets. Rarefaction showed sorted-subset sequencing was incomplete despite large depth.

Partitioning of CD4+ cells yielded a CD45RA+ naive subset and a CD45RA-negative memory subset. The CDR3 is 12 amino acids. Between the trimmed V and J ends, which lost 2 bases and 9 bases, there was a span of 7 bases. From germline, CDR1 is MNHNS and CDR2 SASEGT. Points on this clone: Its antigen is not identified.

TCRdb's table, derived via immunoSEQ multiplex PCR, lists solely in-frame clones and lacks some. The profile shows some 1 million clones, around 76% of them singletons. Sequencing was done on a sample of memory CD4+ T cells sorted from blood. Sample subset: CD45RA-negative fraction. This sequence was found in a man aged 18 to 35 in good health. The V gene is TRBV6-1, the J gene TRBJ1-4, with a weak D call TRBD1 (5 bases). CDR3 sequence (DNA): TGTGCCAGCAGTGAACGGGGCCAAAAACTGTTTTTT. Translation gives CASSERGQKLFF.